The 25 T cell receptor beta chains below come from one sample, sequenced in a study of naive and memory T cell subsets (dated 2017 in TCRdb). Preparation of the library involved UMI-ligation and nested PCR. TCRdb records Illumina MiSeq as the sequencer. To cover both TRBC1 and TRBC2, the beta constant-region primer consisted of an equimolar mix of two oligonucleotides. The ligated cDNA went through four rounds of PCR with nested alpha and beta constant-region primers together with the SP2 primer. TCRdb's own reprocessing of the public reads used fastp at Q25 and MiXCR and kept productive beta chains. CDR3 protein duplicates are merged, each entry listing the most common genes and DNA. The sample table holds approximately 80,000 distinct CDR3 sequences, of which over 8.5% were seen once. The top ten clonotypes cover 1.2% of the sample. Sequencing was carried out using naive CD8+ T cells from blood. Taken with the paper, the label for cell subset or site translates to: naive T cells, CD45RA high CD27+. These receptors all come from a human donor in good health.

This clonotype appeared many times. The junction departs from germline at one end; a sequencing error may be responsible. CDR3 DNA: TGCAGCGTGGAAGGACTAGCGGGAGGCTCGTGGGAGCAGTACTTC. Amino acid sequence: CSVEGLAGGSWEQYF. The chain employs TRBV29-1 and TRBJ2-7; 14 bases line up with TRBD2. The CDR3 spans 15 residues. Germline lookup yields CDR1 SQVTM and CDR2 ANQGSEA.

This clonotype was detected only a few times. V usage is TRBV19 and J usage is TRBJ2-3; TRBD2 aligns across 14 bases. The CDR3 spans 16 residues. V trimming: 3 bases; J trimming: 3 bases; junction bases outside the gene matches: 2. Per germline, CDR1 LNHDA and CDR2 SQIVND (reference sequence). In nucleotides, the CDR3 is TGTGCCAGTAGTATGGGACTAGCGGGAGTTACAGATACGCAGTATTTT. Translated: CASSMGLAGVTDTQYF.

V gene TRBV20-1 combines with J gene TRBJ2-1, with D unresolved. Per germline, CDR1 DFQATT and CDR2 SNEGSKA (reference sequence). The CDR3 spans 14 residues. V was cut by 6 bases and J by 0 bases, with 12 bases left in between. The CDR3 sequence is CSARAAFSYNEQFF. The CDR3 nucleotides read TGCAGTGCCCGGGCCGCATTCTCCTACAATGAGCAGTTCTTC.

The chain joins TRBV6-2 or TRBV6-3 to TRBJ2-5; TRBD2 is a possible D gene (6 bases). The CDR3 spans 14 residues. Germline V lookup: CDR1 MNHEY, CDR2 SVGEGT. V was shortened by 6 bases and J by 1 base, with 12 bases between the two germline ends. As DNA, the CDR3 is TGTGCCAGCAGCGGGACTTCTAGCCAAGAGACCCAGTACTTC. Encoded protein: CASSGTSSQETQYF.

This clonotype was detected ten times or more. This chain uses TRBV9 with TRBJ2-1; the D gene is possibly TRBD2 (7 bases). CDR3 size: 12 residues. V gave up 0 bases and J gave up 11 bases, with 9 bases separating them. Per the germline V gene, CDR1 is SGDLS and CDR2 is YYNGEE. The CDR3 reads CASSVAGGKQFF. The CDR3 DNA sequence: TGTGCCAGCAGCGTAGCGGGGGGCAAGCAGTTCTTC. The full variable domain, with the rest looked up from reference TRBV9 and TRBJ2-1, is DSGVTQTPKHLITATGQRVTLRCSPRSGDLSVYWYQQSLDQGLQFLIQYYNGEERAKGNILERFSAQQFPDLHSELNLSSLELGDSALYFCASSVAGGKQFFGPGTRLTVL.

This chain connects TRBV9 to TRBJ2-3; 7 bases line up with TRBD2. In germline, CDR1 is SGDLS, CDR2 YYNGEE. The V and J ends lost 0 bases and 6 bases, in that order; junction bases with no gene match: 4. The CDR3 length is 14 residues. The CDR3 DNA sequence: TGTGCCAGCAGCGTAGGCGGAGCGGGGGATACGCAGTATTTT. Translating gives CASSVGGAGDTQYF.

This clonotype was seen ten or more times. The chain is built from TRBV28 and TRBJ2-3, with TRBD2 matching over 14 bases. This CDR3 spans 15 amino acids. In germline, CDR1 is MDHEN, CDR2 SYDVKM. V gave up 7 bases and J gave up 4 bases; unmatched junction bases: 4. The CDR3 loop reads CASTETSGRADTQYF. In DNA, the CDR3 is TGTGCCAGCACAGAGACTAGCGGGAGGGCAGATACGCAGTATTTT.

This clonotype was recorded many times. The chain employs TRBV11-3 and TRBJ2-2, with TRBD2 matching 9 bases. The V gene's germline CDR1 is SGHNT and CDR2 YENEEA. The CDR3 spans 14 residues. V gave up 5 bases and J gave up 5 bases; unmatched junction bases: 3. The CDR3 loop reads CASSPAGGTGELFF. CDR3 sequence (DNA): TGTGCCAGCAGCCCGGCGGGGGGGACCGGGGAGCTGTTTTTT.

The rearrangement uses TRBV5-4 and TRBJ2-2, with D perhaps matching TRBD1 (6 bases). This CDR3 has 13 residues. Looked up from germline, CDR1 is SGHNT and CDR2 is YYREEE (reference sequence). V was cut by 5 bases and J by 7 bases, with 12 bases left in between. CDR3 loop: CASRAEGDGELFF. The DNA for the CDR3 is TGTGCCAGCAGGGCCGAGGGGGACGGGGAGCTGTTTTTT.

This clonotype showed up many times. This chain connects TRBV29-1 to TRBJ2-7; the D is unclear. The CDR3 totals 16 residues. Germline assignment: CDR1 SQVTM and CDR2 ANQGSEA. With 1 base removed from V and 0 bases from J, the gap between germline ends came to 16 bases. The chain's CDR3 is CSVEGHLLSVSYEQYF. CDR3 in DNA: TGCAGCGTTGAAGGACATCTCCTCTCAGTCTCCTACGAGCAGTACTTC.

This clonotype occurred many times. This rearrangement joins TRBV20-1 to TRBJ2-3, with TRBD2 matching over 7 bases. The CDR3 has 16 amino acids. The J segment lost 5 bases and the V segment lost 1 base, leaving 12 bases of the junction unmatched. Per the germline V gene, CDR1 is DFQATT and CDR2 is SNEGSKA (reference sequence). CDR3 coding DNA: TGCAGTGCTAGAGTCCGGGACTACCGAGCAATAGATACGCAGTATTTT. It translates to CSARVRDYRAIDTQYF.

The V and J genes are TRBV30 and TRBJ2-7; no reliable D call. Deletions cut 4 bases from V and 3 bases from J, with 7 bases between. The length of the CDR3 is 11 residues. Germline V gene lookup returns CDR1 GTSNPN and CDR2 SVGIG (reference sequence). CDR3 sequence reads: CAWKELYEQYF. CDR3 DNA sequence: TGTGCCTGGAAGGAGCTCTACGAGCAGTACTTC.

The sample holds a few counts of this clonotype. The CDR3 DNA reads TGTGCCAGCAGCTGGACGGACGAATCTTACGAGCAGTACTTC. This gives the protein CASSWTDESYEQYF. The rearrangement uses TRBV7-9 and TRBJ2-7, with D unclear. The CDR3 length is 14 residues. Trimming left V 4 bases short and J 4 bases short, with 14 bases between. Germline values: CDR1 SEHNR, CDR2 FQNEAQ (reference sequence).

The J gene is TRBJ2-1, the V gene TRBV27; a possible D gene is TRBD1 (6 bases). The germline V gene has CDR1 MNHEY and CDR2 SMNVEV (reference sequence). The CDR3 has 15 amino acids. V lost 6 bases and J lost 9, with 21 bases in between. The DNA of the CDR3 is TGTGCCAGCAGCGCTCCACCATGGCAGGGGCGTGAGCAGTTCTTC. Translation gives CASSAPPWQGREQFF.

The genes are TRBV27 and TRBJ2-2; tentative D call: TRBD1 (5 bases). With 2 bases removed from V and 6 bases from J, the gap between germline ends came to 16 bases. CDR3 length: 16 amino acids. The germline CDR1 and CDR2 sequences are MNHEY and SMNVEV (reference sequence). DNA of the CDR3: TGTGCCAGCAGTTTAATCGCAGGGATATTCGCCGGGGAGCTGTTTTTT. Translated, it gives CASSLIAGIFAGELFF.

This clonotype was seen many times. The genes are TRBV20-1 and TRBJ2-1; 9 bases are a match to TRBD1. The CDR3 covers 15 residues. In germline, CDR1 is DFQATT, CDR2 SNEGSKA (reference sequence). V dropped 6 bases and J dropped 9; count of bases not matched to a gene: 15. DNA for the CDR3: TGCAGTGCAAATCCGGGACAGGGTCGTTCGGTTGAGCAGTTCTTC. As protein: CSANPGQGRSVEQFF.

There are a few counts of this clonotype. V and J are TRBV7-6 and TRBJ2-2, with 13 positions matching TRBD2. J was trimmed by 6 bases and V by 7 bases; bases with no gene match: 5. There are 15 residues in the CDR3. CDR1 SGHVS and CDR2 FNYEAQ come from the germline V gene. CDR3 bases: TGTGCCAGCACCATCGGACTAGCGGGAGCCGGGGAGCTGTTTTTT. Its translation: CASTIGLAGAGELFF.

This clonotype came up once. The J gene is TRBJ1-5, the V gene TRBV20-1; D remains ambiguous. The CDR3 runs 13 residues. CDR1 is DFQATT and CDR2 is SNEGSKA in the germline V gene (reference sequence). Trimming cost V 5 bases and J 5 bases, with 13 bases left between them. CDR3 sequence: CSAADERHQPQHF. CDR3 bases: TGCAGTGCTGCAGACGAGCGGCATCAGCCCCAGCATTTT.

This clonotype has at least ten counts. The V gene is TRBV6-5, the J gene TRBJ1-2; D ambiguous. V lost 4 bases and J 4 bases, leaving 7 bases between the germline ends. The CDR3 has 12 residues. CDR1 and CDR2 from the germline V gene are MNHEY and SVGAGI. In DNA form, the CDR3 reads TGTGCCAGCAGTTCGGGATTCTATGGCTACACCTTC. Amino acids: CASSSGFYGYTF.

This clonotype was recorded many times. The CDR3 DNA reads as TGTGCCAGCAGTTCCCCCGGCTCCTCGAACACTGAAGCTTTCTTT. Its protein is CASSSPGSSNTEAFF. The rearrangement uses TRBV27 and TRBJ1-1; no clear D gene. CDR1 and CDR2 (germline): MNHEY, SMNVEV (reference sequence). The CDR3 totals 15 residues. Trimming cost V 4 bases and J 1 base, with 13 bases left between them.

In this sample, this clonotype turned up many times. The chain recombines TRBV29-1 with TRBJ2-1; 12 bases fit TRBD1. This CDR3 spans 12 amino acids. CDR1 and CDR2 from the germline V gene are SQVTM and ANQGSEA. The trim removed 6 bases at V and 9 bases at J, leaving 3 bases unmatched. The CDR3 DNA sequence: TGCAGCGTCGGGACAGGGGGCGGTGAGCAGTTCTTC. Protein product: CSVGTGGGEQFF.

In this sample, this clonotype turned up a few times. The chain combines TRBV27 with TRBJ2-7, with TRBD2 identical over 8 bases. V dropped 2 bases and J dropped 0; count of bases not matched to a gene: 3. The CDR3 runs 15 residues. Germline CDR1 and CDR2: MNHEY and SMNVEV (reference sequence). The CDR3: CASSLLREGSYEQYF. DNA of the CDR3: TGTGCCAGCAGTTTACTCCGGGAGGGCTCCTACGAGCAGTACTTC.

This clonotype appeared a few times. The gene calls are TRBV13 and TRBJ2-1, with D hard to call. With 1 base removed from V and 5 bases from J, the gap between germline ends came to 12 bases. Germline V gene sequence: CDR1 PRHDT, CDR2 FYEKMQ (reference sequence). This CDR3 is built from 15 residues. The CDR3 spells CASSLDIGSNNEQFF. The CDR3, as DNA: TGTGCCAGCAGCTTAGACATTGGGTCTAACAATGAGCAGTTCTTC.

The CDR3 DNA reads as TGTGCCAGCAGTCTCGACATGACAGCCTACGAGCAGTACTTC. Its protein is CASSLDMTAYEQYF. This chain links TRBV7-8 with TRBJ2-7; a possible D gene is TRBD1 (5 bases). The V end lost 6 bases, the J end lost 2 bases, and 14 bases lay between the germline ends. This CDR3 is built from 14 residues. CDR1 SGHVS and CDR2 FQNEAQ come from the germline V gene. The variable domain in full, with the rest retrieved from reference TRBV7-8 and TRBJ2-7, is GAGVSQSPRYKVAKRGQDVALRCDPISGHVSLFWYQQALGQGPEFLTYFQNEAQLDKSGLPSDRFFAERPEGSVSTLKIQRTQQEDSAVYLCASSLDMTAYEQYFGPGTRLTVT.

The V call is TRBV5-1, the J call TRBJ2-4; no clear D gene. The CDR3 is 12 residues long. Trimming shortened V by 4 bases and J by 6 bases, and 8 bases separated the two germline ends. The germline gives CDR1 SGHRS, CDR2 YFSETQ. Here the CDR3 reads CASSGDLNIQYF. Written as DNA, the CDR3 is TGCGCCAGCAGCGGTGACCTAAACATTCAGTACTTC.